A single sample gave rise to the 7 T cell receptor beta chains below, sequenced in a study of blood T cell repertoires in COVID-19. This table comes from immunoSEQ multiplex PCR, and its TCRdb copy is limited to in-frame clones, with some not included. This table has roughly 150,000 clones, more than 75% appearing once. The source material was peripheral blood. The receptors come from a man in his fifties who had recovered from COVID-19.

The chain couples TRBV15 to TRBJ2-3; 9 bases align to TRBD1. With 3 bases clipped from V and 3 bases from J, the junction kept 7 bases outside the gene matches. The CDR3 has 16 residues. Germline assignment: CDR1 LNHNV and CDR2 YYDKDF (reference sequence). The CDR3 DNA reads as TGTGCCACCAGCAGTGAGACAGGGGGATTAACAGATACGCAGTATTTT. This sequence encodes CATSSETGGLTDTQYF.

V and J are TRBV6-4 and TRBJ1-5; D is unresolved. V shed 5 bases and J shed 4 bases, with 9 bases lying between them. The CDR3 runs to 13 residues. In germline, CDR1 is MRHNA, CDR2 SNTAGT. The CDR3 DNA follows: TGTGCCAGCAGTCCCGCCGGGAATCAGCCCCAGCATTTT. This codes for CASSPAGNQPQHF.

V and J are TRBV11-2 and TRBJ1-2, with D maybe TRBD1 (5 bases). V dropped 3 bases and J dropped 4 bases, with 15 bases sitting between them. The germline V gene encodes CDR1 SGHAT and CDR2 FQNNGV. The CDR3 consists of 15 residues. This CDR3 is CASSFSGTELYGYTF. Here the CDR3 DNA reads TGTGCCAGCAGCTTTAGCGGGACGGAACTCTATGGCTACACCTTC.

A single count supports this clone. V gene TRBV6-5 combines with J gene TRBJ2-7, with 8 nucleotides matching TRBD1. The CDR3 runs 13 residues. V was clipped by 8 bases and J by 2 bases; unmatched bases: 5. The germline V gene encodes CDR1 MNHEY and CDR2 SVGAGI. The CDR3 DNA is TGTGCCAGCGGGGGGACAGGAACCTACGAGCAGTACTTC. Translated, it gives CASGGTGTYEQYF.

The chain carries TRBV28 and TRBJ1-5; tentative D call: TRBD1 (5 bases). Trimming pared 5 bases from V and 2 bases from J, leaving 10 bases between. This CDR3 is 14 amino acids long. Per the germline V gene, CDR1 is MDHEN and CDR2 is SYDVKM. CDR3 DNA sequence: TGTGCCAGCAGTCCGGGGGGAGGCAATCAGCCCCAGCATTTT. Its protein product is CASSPGGGNQPQHF. Using reference TRBV28 and TRBJ1-5 for the parts outside the CDR3, the full variable domain is DVKVTQSSRYLVKRTGEKVFLECVQDMDHENMFWYRQDPGLGLRLIYFSYDVKMKEKGDIPEGYSVSREKKERFSLILESASTNQTSMYLCASSPGGGNQPQHFGDGTRLSIL.

A single count supports this clone. The chain is built from TRBV6-5 and TRBJ2-7, with 9 bases identical to TRBD1. CDR1 is MNHEY and CDR2 is SVGAGI in the germline V gene. With V trimmed by 3 bases and J by 1 base, 4 bases remained unmatched. This CDR3 contains 15 residues. The CDR3 is CASSYRTGASYEQYF. The CDR3 DNA reads TGTGCCAGCAGTTATAGGACAGGGGCATCCTACGAGCAGTACTTC.

This chain links TRBV6-5 with TRBJ2-1; no definite D call. The CDR3 totals 14 residues. Germline V gene lookup returns CDR1 MNHEY and CDR2 SVGAGI. V lost 6 bases and J lost 9, with 18 bases in between. The DNA of the CDR3 is TGTGCCAGCAGACCAACTTTGGGCTTCGGTGAGCAGTTCTTC. Its protein is CASRPTLGFGEQFF.